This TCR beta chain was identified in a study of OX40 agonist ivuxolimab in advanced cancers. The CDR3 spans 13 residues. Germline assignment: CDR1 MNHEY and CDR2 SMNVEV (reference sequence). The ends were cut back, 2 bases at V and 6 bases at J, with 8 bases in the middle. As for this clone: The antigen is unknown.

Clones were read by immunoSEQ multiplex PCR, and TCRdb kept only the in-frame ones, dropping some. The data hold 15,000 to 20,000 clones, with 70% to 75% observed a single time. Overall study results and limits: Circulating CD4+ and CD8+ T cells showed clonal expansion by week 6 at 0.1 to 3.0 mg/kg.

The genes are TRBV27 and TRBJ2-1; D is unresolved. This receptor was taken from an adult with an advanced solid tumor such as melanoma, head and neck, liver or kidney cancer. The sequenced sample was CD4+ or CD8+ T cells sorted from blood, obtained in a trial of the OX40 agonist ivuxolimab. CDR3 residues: CASSLQGINEQFF. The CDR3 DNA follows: TGTGCCAGCAGTTTACAAGGGATCAATGAGCAGTTCTTC.